This T cell receptor (beta chain) was observed in a study of blood T cell repertoires in COVID-19. Study information: The United States, Italy and Spain were the sources of the acute and convalescent COVID-19 samples. From T cells, B-cell-depleted T cells, or PBMCs came the material, which was cDNA or gDNA.

This clone appeared once. Using immunoSEQ multiplex PCR, the repertoire was profiled, and TCRdb retains in-frame clones only, with some absent. The sample lists roughly 300,000 clones, roughly 88% seen once, with just under 9.5% in the top ten. This CDR3 is 12 amino acids long. V was shortened by 7 bases and J by 1 base, with 7 bases between the two germline ends. Looked up from germline, CDR1 is SQVTM and CDR2 is ANQGSEA. Sequencing input: peripheral blood. The chain carries TRBV29-1 and TRBJ2-2; D perhaps matches TRBD2 (6 bases). This receptor was taken from a man aged 18 to 30 with active or convalescent COVID-19. CDR3 loop: CSGRENTGELFF. Here the CDR3 DNA reads TGCAGCGGGCGGGAGAACACCGGGGAGCTGTTTTTT.